The rows below give T cell receptor beta chains drawn from one sample of a study of blood T cell repertoires in COVID-19. Sequencing was performed with immunoSEQ multiplex PCR; in TCRdb, only in-frame clones are kept and a portion is missing. Among about 310,000 clones listed, approximately 86% were seen once. What was sequenced was peripheral blood. Every receptor here comes from a man in his 70s with acute or convalescent COVID-19. CDR3s include the opening cysteine and the closing phenylalanine or tryptophan. Each record gives: D gene, V gene, J gene, CDR3 protein. D genes are given only for firm matches.

D gene: NA
V gene: TRBV9
J gene: TRBJ2-1
CDR3 protein: CASSVESGNNEQFF

D gene: TRBD1
V gene: TRBV7-9
J gene: TRBJ2-1
CDR3 protein: CASSLGQGARNEQFF

D gene: TRBD1
V gene: TRBV4-1
J gene: TRBJ2-7
CDR3 protein: CASSLGVGDSSYEQYF

D gene: TRBD1
V gene: TRBV7-8
J gene: TRBJ1-4
CDR3 protein: CASSLRVTGGFGEKLFF

D gene: TRBD2
V gene: TRBV3-1/TRBV3-2
J gene: TRBJ2-5
CDR3 protein: CASSLTTSGGETQYF

D gene: TRBD1
V gene: TRBV7-6
J gene: TRBJ1-1
CDR3 protein: CASSLGGQGAGTEAFF

D gene: TRBD1
V gene: TRBV5-4
J gene: TRBJ1-2
CDR3 protein: CASSQGQNIRSYTF

D gene: TRBD1
V gene: TRBV3-1/TRBV3-2
J gene: TRBJ1-2
CDR3 protein: CASSQVLTTGTHGYTF

D gene: NA
V gene: TRBV27
J gene: TRBJ1-2
CDR3 protein: CASSLSVAVVGYTF

D gene: NA
V gene: TRBV2
J gene: TRBJ2-6
CDR3 protein: CASSYGLTGANVLTF

D gene: NA
V gene: TRBV4-3
J gene: TRBJ2-7
CDR3 protein: CAGTDRNEQYF

D gene: NA
V gene: TRBV2
J gene: TRBJ1-1
CDR3 protein: CASSPLTANTEAFF

D gene: TRBD2
V gene: TRBV4-2
J gene: TRBJ2-5
CDR3 protein: CASSQGGGAETQYF

D gene: NA
V gene: TRBV7-3
J gene: TRBJ1-1
CDR3 protein: CASSLIPGDTEAFF

D gene: NA
V gene: TRBV15
J gene: TRBJ2-7
CDR3 protein: CATSRDGSGFPRPEQYF

D gene: NA
V gene: TRBV12-3/TRBV12-4
J gene: TRBJ1-6
CDR3 protein: CASSLGGPLHF

D gene: NA
V gene: TRBV12-3/TRBV12-4
J gene: TRBJ1-1
CDR3 protein: CASSLGGRTEAFF

D gene: TRBD2
V gene: TRBV29-1
J gene: TRBJ2-1
CDR3 protein: CSVEVALGAGGMNEQFF

D gene: TRBD1
V gene: TRBV7-6
J gene: TRBJ2-5
CDR3 protein: CASSLVRDRGRETQYF

D gene: TRBD1
V gene: TRBV18
J gene: TRBJ2-1
CDR3 protein: CASSPTTGSYNEQFF

D gene: NA
V gene: TRBV3-1/TRBV3-2
J gene: TRBJ1-5
CDR3 protein: CASSQEGDGNQPQHF

D gene: NA
V gene: TRBV28
J gene: TRBJ1-5
CDR3 protein: CASSLGQATNQPQHF

D gene: TRBD2
V gene: TRBV27
J gene: TRBJ2-1
CDR3 protein: CASSLGLAGGNEQFF

D gene: TRBD1
V gene: TRBV6-2/TRBV6-3
J gene: TRBJ2-7
CDR3 protein: CASSPSGGSYEQYF

D gene: NA
V gene: TRBV30
J gene: TRBJ1-2
CDR3 protein: CAWSPSGVGGYTF

D gene: TRBD1
V gene: TRBV19
J gene: TRBJ1-5
CDR3 protein: CASSDETGTGKRYQPQHF

D gene: TRBD1
V gene: TRBV20-1
J gene: TRBJ2-7
CDR3 protein: CSASAGTGFFEQYF

D gene: NA
V gene: TRBV30
J gene: TRBJ1-5
CDR3 protein: CAWRERGGHQPQHF

D gene: NA
V gene: TRBV7-2
J gene: TRBJ1-2
CDR3 protein: CASSPLYGYTF

D gene: TRBD2
V gene: TRBV5-4
J gene: TRBJ2-3
CDR3 protein: CASSSKTSADTQYF

D gene: NA
V gene: TRBV4-1
J gene: TRBJ1-4
CDR3 protein: CASSQSQEANEKLFF

D gene: NA
V gene: TRBV28
J gene: TRBJ2-7
CDR3 protein: CASSLTVGRGEQYF

D gene: NA
V gene: TRBV14
J gene: TRBJ2-1
CDR3 protein: CASSPSYNEQFF

D gene: NA
V gene: TRBV5-4
J gene: TRBJ1-6
CDR3 protein: CASSGGGPLNSPLHF